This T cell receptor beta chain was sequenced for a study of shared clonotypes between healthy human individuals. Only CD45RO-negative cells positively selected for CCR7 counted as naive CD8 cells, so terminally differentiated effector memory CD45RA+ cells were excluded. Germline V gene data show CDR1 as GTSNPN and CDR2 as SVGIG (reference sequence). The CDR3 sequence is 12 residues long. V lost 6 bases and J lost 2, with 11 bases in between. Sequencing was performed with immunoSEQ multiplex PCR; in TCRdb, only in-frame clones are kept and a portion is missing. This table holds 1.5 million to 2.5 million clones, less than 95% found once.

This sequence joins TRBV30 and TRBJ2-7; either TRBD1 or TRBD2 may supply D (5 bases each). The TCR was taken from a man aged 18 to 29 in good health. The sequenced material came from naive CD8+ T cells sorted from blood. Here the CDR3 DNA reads TGTGCCTGTACCTCGGGACCCTACGAGCAGTACTTC. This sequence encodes CACTSGPYEQYF.